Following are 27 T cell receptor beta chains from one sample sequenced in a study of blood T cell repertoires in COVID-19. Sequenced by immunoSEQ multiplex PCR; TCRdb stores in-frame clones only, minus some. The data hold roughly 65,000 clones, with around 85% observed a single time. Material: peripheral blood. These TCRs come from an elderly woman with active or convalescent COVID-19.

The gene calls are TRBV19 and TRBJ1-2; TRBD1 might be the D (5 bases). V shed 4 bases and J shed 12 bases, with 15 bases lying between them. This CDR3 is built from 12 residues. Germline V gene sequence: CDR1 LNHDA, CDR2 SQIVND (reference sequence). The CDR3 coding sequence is TGTGCCAGTAGTAGCCTTTGGGGCGTGGACACCTTC. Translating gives CASSSLWGVDTF. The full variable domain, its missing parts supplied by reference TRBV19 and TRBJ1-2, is DGGITQSPKYLFRKEGQNVTLSCEQNLNHDAMYWYRQDPGQGLRLIYYSQIVNDFQKGDIAEGYSVSREKKESFPLTVTSAQKNPTAFYLCASSSLWGVDTFGSGTRLTVV.

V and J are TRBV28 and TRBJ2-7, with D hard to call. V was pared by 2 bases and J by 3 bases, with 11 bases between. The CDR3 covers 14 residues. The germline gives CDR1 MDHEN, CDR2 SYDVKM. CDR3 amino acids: CASSLRQVNYEQYF. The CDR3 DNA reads TGTGCCAGCAGTTTAAGACAAGTAAACTACGAGCAGTACTTC. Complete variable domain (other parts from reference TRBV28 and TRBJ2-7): DVKVTQSSRYLVKRTGEKVFLECVQDMDHENMFWYRQDPGLGLRLIYFSYDVKMKEKGDIPEGYSVSREKKERFSLILESASTNQTSMYLCASSLRQVNYEQYFGPGTRLTVT.

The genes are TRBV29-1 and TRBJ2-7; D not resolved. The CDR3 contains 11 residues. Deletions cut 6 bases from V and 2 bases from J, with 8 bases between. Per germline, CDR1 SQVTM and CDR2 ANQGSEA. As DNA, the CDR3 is TGCAGCGTCTTTACAGCCTACGAGCAGTACTTC. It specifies CSVFTAYEQYF.

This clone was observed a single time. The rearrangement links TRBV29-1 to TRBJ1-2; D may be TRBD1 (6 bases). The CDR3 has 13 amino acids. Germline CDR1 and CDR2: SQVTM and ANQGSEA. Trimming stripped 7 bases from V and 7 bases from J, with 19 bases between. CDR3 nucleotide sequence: TGCAGCGCCTCTGACAGGCTGCTTGGTGGCTACACCTTC. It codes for CSASDRLLGGYTF. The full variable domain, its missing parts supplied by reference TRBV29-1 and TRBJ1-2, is SAVISQKPSRDICQRGTSLTIQCQVDSQVTMMFWYRQQPGQSLTLIATANQGSEATYESGFVIDKFPISRPNLTFSTLTVSNMSPEDSSIYLCSASDRLLGGYTFGSGTRLTVV.

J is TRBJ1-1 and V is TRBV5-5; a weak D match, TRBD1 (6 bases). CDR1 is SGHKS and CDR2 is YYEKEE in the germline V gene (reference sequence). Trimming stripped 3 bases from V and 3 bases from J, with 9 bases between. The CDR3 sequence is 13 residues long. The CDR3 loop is CASSWAGDTEAFF. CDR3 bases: TGTGCCAGCAGCTGGGCAGGGGACACTGAAGCTTTCTTT. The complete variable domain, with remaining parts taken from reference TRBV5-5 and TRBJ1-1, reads DAGVTQSPTHLIKTRGQQVTLRCSPISGHKSVSWYQQVLGQGPQFIFQYYEKEERGRGNFPDRFSARQFPNYSSELNVNALLLGDSALYLCASSWAGDTEAFFGQGTRLTVV.

The CDR3, as DNA: TGTGCCAGCAGCTCAGATTACGAGCAGTACTTC. Protein sequence: CASSSDYEQYF. The chain links TRBV13 to TRBJ2-7; D gene unclear. CDR3 length equals 11 residues. Per the germline V gene, CDR1 is PRHDT and CDR2 is FYEKMQ (reference sequence). V was pared by 4 bases and J by 4 bases, with 5 bases between.

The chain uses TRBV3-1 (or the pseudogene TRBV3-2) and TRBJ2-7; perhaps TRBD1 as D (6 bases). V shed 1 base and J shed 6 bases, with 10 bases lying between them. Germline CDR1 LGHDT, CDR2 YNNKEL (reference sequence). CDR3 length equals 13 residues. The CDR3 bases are TGTGCCAGCAGCCAAGCAACAGGGCCCGAGCAGTACTTC. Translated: CASSQATGPEQYF.

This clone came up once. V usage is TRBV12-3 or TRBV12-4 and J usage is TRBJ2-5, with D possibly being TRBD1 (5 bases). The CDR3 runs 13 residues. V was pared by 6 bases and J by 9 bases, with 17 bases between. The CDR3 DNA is TGTGCCAGCAGCCCGCCAGGGAAGGGGTCCCAGTACTTC. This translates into CASSPPGKGSQYF.

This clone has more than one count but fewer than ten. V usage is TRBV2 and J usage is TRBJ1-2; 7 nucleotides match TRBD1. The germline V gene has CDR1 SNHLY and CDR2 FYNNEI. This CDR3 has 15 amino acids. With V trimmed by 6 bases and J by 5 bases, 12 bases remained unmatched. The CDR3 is CASSPRDRVNYGYTF. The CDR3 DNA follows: TGTGCCAGCAGCCCCCGAGACAGGGTAAATTATGGCTACACCTTC.

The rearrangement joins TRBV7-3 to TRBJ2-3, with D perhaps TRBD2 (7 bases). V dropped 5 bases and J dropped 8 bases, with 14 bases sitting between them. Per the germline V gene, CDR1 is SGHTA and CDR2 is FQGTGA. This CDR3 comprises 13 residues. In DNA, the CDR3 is TGTGCCAGCAGCCCCGGGGGGCCGGCTACGCAGTATTTT. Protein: CASSPGGPATQYF.

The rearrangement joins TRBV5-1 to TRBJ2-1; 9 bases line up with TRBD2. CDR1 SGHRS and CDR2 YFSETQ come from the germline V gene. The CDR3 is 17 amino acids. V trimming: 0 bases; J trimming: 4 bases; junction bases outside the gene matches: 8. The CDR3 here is CASSLGLADYTYNEQFF. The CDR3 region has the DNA TGCGCCAGCAGCTTGGGACTAGCGGACTATACATACAATGAGCAGTTCTTC.

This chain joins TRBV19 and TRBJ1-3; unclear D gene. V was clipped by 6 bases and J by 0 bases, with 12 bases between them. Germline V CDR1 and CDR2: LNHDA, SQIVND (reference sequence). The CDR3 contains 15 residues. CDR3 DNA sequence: TGTGCCAGTAGCCGGGGAAGGAGCTCTGGAAACACCATATATTTT. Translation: CASSRGRSSGNTIYF.

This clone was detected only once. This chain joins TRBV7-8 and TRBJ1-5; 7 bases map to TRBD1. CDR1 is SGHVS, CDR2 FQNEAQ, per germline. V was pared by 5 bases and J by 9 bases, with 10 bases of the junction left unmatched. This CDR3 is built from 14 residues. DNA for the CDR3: TGTGCCAGCAGCCTCAGGGACAGACAGTCGCCCCAGCATTTT. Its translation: CASSLRDRQSPQHF.

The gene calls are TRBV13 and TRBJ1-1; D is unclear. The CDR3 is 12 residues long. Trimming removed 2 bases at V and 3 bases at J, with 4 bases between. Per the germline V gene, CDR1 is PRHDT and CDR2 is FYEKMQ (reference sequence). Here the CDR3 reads CASSLRDTEAFF. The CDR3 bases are TGTGCCAGCAGCTTACGGGACACTGAAGCTTTCTTT.

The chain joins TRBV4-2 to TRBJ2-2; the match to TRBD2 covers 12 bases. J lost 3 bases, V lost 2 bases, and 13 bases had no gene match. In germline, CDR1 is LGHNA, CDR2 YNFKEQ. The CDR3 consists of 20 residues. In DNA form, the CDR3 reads TGTGCCAGCAGCCAACCTCCTCTGACTAGCGGGGGCCTTCACACCGGGGAGCTGTTTTTT. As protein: CASSQPPLTSGGLHTGELFF.

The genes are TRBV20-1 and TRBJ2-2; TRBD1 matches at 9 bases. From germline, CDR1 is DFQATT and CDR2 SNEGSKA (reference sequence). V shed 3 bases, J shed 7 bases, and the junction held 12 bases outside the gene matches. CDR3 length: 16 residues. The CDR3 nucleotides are TGCAGTGCTAGTCATGCGACAGGGGGTCTGGACGGGGAGCTGTTTTTT. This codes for CSASHATGGLDGELFF.

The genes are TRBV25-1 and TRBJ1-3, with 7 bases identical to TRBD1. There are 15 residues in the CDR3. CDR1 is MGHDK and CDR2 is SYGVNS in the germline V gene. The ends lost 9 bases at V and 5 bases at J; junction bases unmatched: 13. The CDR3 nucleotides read TGTGCCAGGGACGAAAGAGGGGACAGCCGAAACACCATATATTTT. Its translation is CARDERGDSRNTIYF.

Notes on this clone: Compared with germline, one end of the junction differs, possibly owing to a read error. CDR3 DNA sequence: TGTGCCAGCCGGGGGACAGGCTATATTTCACCCCTCCACTTT. This codes for CASRGTGYISPLHF. The V and J genes are TRBV19 and TRBJ1-6, with 8 bases matching TRBD1. The CDR3 spans 14 residues. Germline assignment: CDR1 LNHDA and CDR2 SQIVND (reference sequence).

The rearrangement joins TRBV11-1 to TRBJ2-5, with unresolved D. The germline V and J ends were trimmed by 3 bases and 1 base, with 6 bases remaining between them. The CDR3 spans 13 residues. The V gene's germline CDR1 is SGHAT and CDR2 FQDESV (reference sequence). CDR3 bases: TGTGCCAGCAGCTTTAATTTCCAAGAGACCCAGTACTTC. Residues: CASSFNFQETQYF.

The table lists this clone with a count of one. The CDR3: CAWNDLGGSPLHF. The CDR3 coding sequence is TGTGCCTGGAACGATCTGGGGGGTTCACCCCTCCACTTT. V is TRBV30 and J is TRBJ1-6; D may be TRBD1 (5 bases). This CDR3 comprises 13 residues. Looked up from germline, CDR1 is GTSNPN and CDR2 is SVGIG (reference sequence). The V gene lost 4 bases and the J gene lost 9 bases, with 13 bases spanning the gap. Drawing the rest from reference TRBV30 and TRBJ1-6, the complete variable domain is SQTIHQWPATLVQPVGSPLSLECTVEGTSNPNLYWYRQAAGRGLQLLFYSVGIGQISSEVPQNLSASRPQDRQFILSSKKLLLSDSGFYLCAWNDLGGSPLHFGNGTRLTVT.

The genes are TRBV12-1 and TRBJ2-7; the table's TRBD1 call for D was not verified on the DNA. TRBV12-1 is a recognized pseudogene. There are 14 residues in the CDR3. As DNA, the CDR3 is TGTGCCAGCAGCTTTGTTGGCAGGGCCTACGAGCAGTACTTC. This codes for CASSFVGRAYEQYF.

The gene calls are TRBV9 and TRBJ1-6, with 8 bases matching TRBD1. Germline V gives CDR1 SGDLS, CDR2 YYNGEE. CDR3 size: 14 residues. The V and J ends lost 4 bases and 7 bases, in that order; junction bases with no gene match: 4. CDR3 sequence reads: CASSPGQDNSPLHF. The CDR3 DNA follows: TGTGCCAGCAGCCCGGGACAGGACAATTCACCCCTCCACTTT.

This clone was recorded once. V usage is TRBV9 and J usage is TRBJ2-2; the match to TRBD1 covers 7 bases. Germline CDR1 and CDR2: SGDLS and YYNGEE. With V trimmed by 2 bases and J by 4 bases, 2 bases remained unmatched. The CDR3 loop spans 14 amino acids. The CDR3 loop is CASSVQGVTGELFF. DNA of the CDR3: TGTGCCAGCAGCGTCCAGGGGGTCACCGGGGAGCTGTTTTTT.

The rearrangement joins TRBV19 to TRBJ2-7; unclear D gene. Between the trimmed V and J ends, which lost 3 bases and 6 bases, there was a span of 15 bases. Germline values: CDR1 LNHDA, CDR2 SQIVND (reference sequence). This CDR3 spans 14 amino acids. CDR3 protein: CASSMRSLFGEQYF. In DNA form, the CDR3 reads TGTGCCAGTAGTATGAGGTCTTTATTCGGCGAGCAGTACTTC.

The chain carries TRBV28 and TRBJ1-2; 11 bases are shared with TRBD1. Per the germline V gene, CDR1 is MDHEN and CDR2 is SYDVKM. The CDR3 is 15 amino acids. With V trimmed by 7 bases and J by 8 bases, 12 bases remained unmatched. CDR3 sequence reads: CASTYRTGGAKGYTF. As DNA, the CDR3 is TGTGCCAGCACCTATAGGACAGGGGGCGCAAAAGGCTACACCTTC.

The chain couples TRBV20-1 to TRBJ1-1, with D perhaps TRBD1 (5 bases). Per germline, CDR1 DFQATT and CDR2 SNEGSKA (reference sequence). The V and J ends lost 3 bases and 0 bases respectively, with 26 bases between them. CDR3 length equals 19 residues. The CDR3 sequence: CSASLSLPSAGLLNTEAFF. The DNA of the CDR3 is TGCAGTGCTAGTTTGTCGTTGCCCTCCGCAGGGTTATTGAACACTGAAGCTTTCTTT.

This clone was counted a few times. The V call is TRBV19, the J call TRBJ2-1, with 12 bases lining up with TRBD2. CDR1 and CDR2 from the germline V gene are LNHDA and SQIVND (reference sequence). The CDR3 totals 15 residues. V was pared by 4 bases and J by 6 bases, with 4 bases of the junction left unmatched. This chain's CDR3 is CASSTLAGGINEQFF. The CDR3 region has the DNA TGTGCCAGTAGTACGCTAGCGGGGGGGATCAATGAGCAGTTCTTC.